This T cell receptor beta chain is drawn from a study of blood T cell repertoires in COVID-19. Study context: T cells, B-cell-depleted T cells, or PBMCs supplied cDNA or gDNA.

Seattle patients were enrolled while actively infected and followed longitudinally. The CDR3 totals 11 residues. The germline V gene has CDR1 MNHEY and CDR2 SMNVEV (reference sequence). Between the trimmed V and J ends, which lost 10 bases and 4 bases, there was a span of 10 bases. As processed by the authors: Reference gene primers were amplified, and this amplification served to estimate nucleated cell counts. Measured with immunoSEQ multiplex PCR; TCRdb has only the in-frame clones, and not every one. V and J calls plus clone size are reproduced from that table; the DNA served to infer D and trimming. The data show around 400,000 clones, with about 87% seen just once and 2.3% held by the top ten.

The sequenced material came from peripheral blood. This sequence originates from a woman in her sixties or seventies with COVID-19, enrolled during active disease. This chain connects TRBV27 to TRBJ1-2; unclear D gene. The CDR3 nucleotides read TGTGCCACCGGAGTAGGCTATGGCTACACCTTC. Protein product: CATGVGYGYTF.